The source of this TCR beta chain is a study of identical twins. General study findings and limits: There was more out-of-frame TCR alpha sharing in monozygotic twins than models estimated.

There are a few counts of this clonotype. Its antigen is still unknown. The CDR3 runs to 16 residues. Germline values: CDR1 SGHRS, CDR2 YFSETQ. The V gene end was trimmed by 4 bases and the J gene end by 5 bases; junction bases not matched to a gene: 5. Template switching created a universal primer site, and the cDNA included unique molecular identifiers. TCRdb reprocessed the 5' RACE reads via MiXCR and lists one record per CDR3 protein. The data hold under 800,000 distinct CDR3 sequences, with 21% observed a single time. Another study also made use of these data, one on T cells expressing NK-cell markers. That study adds: Eight donors were sequenced, seven testing HCMV-seropositive and one testing seronegative. Several donors likewise had their CD3+CD56-NKG2C+ fraction led by these clonotypes.

This clonotype was sampled from a woman between 18 and 29 years old in good health. The sample comprised PBMCs. This chain joins TRBV5-1 and TRBJ2-1; 14 bases are a match to TRBD2. This CDR3 is CASSPGTSGSDNEQFF. The CDR3 nucleotides are TGCGCCAGCAGCCCCGGGACTAGCGGGAGCGACAATGAGCAGTTCTTC.